A selection of T cell receptor beta chains follows, all from one sample in a study of T-cell memory formation after mild COVID-19. TCRdb called the 5' RACE reads again in MiXCR, with one record for every CDR3 protein. In the table there are some 270,000 distinct CDR3 sequences, 15% of which are singletons. The sequenced material came from PBMCs or a T cell subset sorted from them (not recorded which). The origin of the receptors is an adult woman who had mild COVID-19 (a few samples of this study predate the infection). Cell type and time point are not known. The CDR3 runs from the conserved cysteine through the conserved F or W. Each record gives: clone size, D gene, J gene, V gene, CDR3 protein, CDR3 DNA. D genes are given only for firm matches. Not all rows give a size; the values are once, few, many and, for expanded clones, a class.

abundance: many; d_gene: -; j_gene: TRBJ2-5; v_gene: TRBV24-1; CDR3aa: CATSKTAPEETQYF; CDR3nt: TGTGCCACCAGTAAGACAGCACCCGAAGAGACCCAGTACTTC
abundance: few; d_gene: -; j_gene: TRBJ1-5; v_gene: TRBV29-1; CDR3aa: CSAGPGVNQPQHF; CDR3nt: TGCAGCGCTGGACCCGGGGTCAATCAGCCCCAGCATTTT
abundance: few; d_gene: -; j_gene: TRBJ1-4; v_gene: TRBV2; CDR3aa: CASRLPPEKLFF; CDR3nt: TGTGCCAGCAGGCTCCCGCCTGAAAAACTGTTTTTT
abundance: -; d_gene: -; j_gene: TRBJ2-1; v_gene: TRBV24-1; CDR3aa: CATSDLRGSGTNEQFF; CDR3nt: TGTGCCACCAGTGATTTGCGGGGGTCCGGGACCAATGAGCAGTTCTTC
abundance: -; d_gene: TRBD2; j_gene: TRBJ2-3; v_gene: TRBV2; CDR3aa: CASTRRLAGAIF; CDR3nt: TGTGCCAGCACTCGAAGACTAGCGGGGGCCATTTTT
abundance: few; d_gene: -; j_gene: TRBJ2-7; v_gene: TRBV3-1; CDR3aa: CASSPGGGRDVPYEQYF; CDR3nt: TGTGCCAGCAGTCCAGGCGGCGGAAGGGATGTCCCCTACGAGCAGTACTTC
abundance: few; d_gene: -; j_gene: TRBJ2-3; v_gene: TRBV20-1; CDR3aa: CSASQSADTQYF; CDR3nt: TGCAGTGCTAGTCAAAGTGCAGATACGCAGTATTTT
abundance: -; d_gene: -; j_gene: TRBJ2-2; v_gene: TRBV14; CDR3aa: CASRVTGPGELFF; CDR3nt: TGTGCCAGCAGGGTGACGGGTCCCGGGGAGCTGTTTTTT
abundance: few; d_gene: -; j_gene: TRBJ2-2; v_gene: TRBV5-1; CDR3aa: CASSLEGQPNTGELFF; CDR3nt: TGCGCCAGCAGCTTGGAGGGTCAACCAAACACCGGGGAGCTGTTTTTT
abundance: many; d_gene: -; j_gene: TRBJ2-2; v_gene: TRBV15; CDR3aa: CATSRERDSGGELFF; CDR3nt: TGTGCCACCAGCAGAGAGAGGGATTCGGGTGGGGAGCTGTTTTTT
abundance: few; d_gene: -; j_gene: TRBJ1-1; v_gene: TRBV19; CDR3aa: CASSMADTEAFF; CDR3nt: TGTGCCAGTAGTATGGCGGACACTGAAGCTTTCTTT
abundance: few; d_gene: -; j_gene: TRBJ1-5; v_gene: TRBV30; CDR3aa: CAWSVQGDQPQHF; CDR3nt: TGTGCCTGGAGTGTACAAGGGGATCAGCCCCAGCATTTT
abundance: -; d_gene: -; j_gene: TRBJ2-7; v_gene: TRBV12-3/TRBV12-4; CDR3aa: CASSLAGSGEQYF; CDR3nt: TGTGCCAGCAGTTTGGCTGGCTCCGGCGAGCAGTACTTC
abundance: medium-sized; d_gene: TRBD2; j_gene: TRBJ2-1; v_gene: TRBV20-1; CDR3aa: CSARDWLAGVGEQFF; CDR3nt: TGCAGTGCTAGAGATTGGCTAGCGGGAGTGGGTGAGCAGTTCTTC
abundance: -; d_gene: -; j_gene: TRBJ1-1; v_gene: TRBV12-3/TRBV12-4; CDR3aa: CASSEPYTGNTEAFF; CDR3nt: TGTGCCAGCAGTGAACCCTACACGGGGAACACTGAAGCTTTCTTT
abundance: -; d_gene: -; j_gene: TRBJ2-3; v_gene: TRBV20-1; CDR3aa: CRARGGGSTDTQYF; CDR3nt: TGCAGAGCAAGGGGGGGCGGTAGCACAGATACGCAGTATTTT
abundance: few; d_gene: TRBD2; j_gene: TRBJ2-1; v_gene: TRBV11-3; CDR3aa: CASTRLAGANNEQFF; CDR3nt: TGTGCCAGCACCAGATTAGCGGGAGCTAACAATGAGCAGTTCTTC
abundance: -; d_gene: TRBD2; j_gene: TRBJ2-1; v_gene: TRBV5-5; CDR3aa: CASSPTLAGGYNEQFF; CDR3nt: TGTGCCAGCAGCCCAACGTTAGCGGGAGGATACAATGAGCAGTTCTTC
abundance: -; d_gene: -; j_gene: TRBJ2-7; v_gene: TRBV12-3/TRBV12-4; CDR3aa: CASSFRDQVAGTYEQYF; CDR3nt: TGTGCCAGCAGTTTTCGAGATCAAGTGGCAGGGACCTACGAGCAGTACTTC
abundance: -; d_gene: -; j_gene: TRBJ2-3; v_gene: TRBV7-2; CDR3aa: CASSLVGFLSTDTQYF; CDR3nt: TGTGCCAGCAGCTTAGTCGGGTTCCTTAGCACAGATACGCAGTATTTT
abundance: -; d_gene: -; j_gene: TRBJ1-6; v_gene: TRBV10-3; CDR3aa: CAISESHSPLHF; CDR3nt: TGTGCCATCAGTGAGTCCCATTCACCCCTCCACTTT
abundance: -; d_gene: -; j_gene: TRBJ2-2; v_gene: TRBV7-3; CDR3aa: CASSLMAGTTGELFF; CDR3nt: TGTGCCAGCAGCTTAATGGCGGGGACCACCGGGGAGCTGTTTTTT
abundance: -; d_gene: -; j_gene: TRBJ2-1; v_gene: TRBV5-1; CDR3aa: CASSLGLSEQFF; CDR3nt: TGCGCCAGCAGCTTGGGGTTGAGTGAGCAGTTCTTC
abundance: few; d_gene: -; j_gene: TRBJ1-2; v_gene: TRBV6-2/TRBV6-3; CDR3aa: CASSYSVGGDYGYTF; CDR3nt: TGTGCCAGCAGTTACTCTGTCGGCGGGGACTATGGCTACACCTTC
abundance: -; d_gene: TRBD1; j_gene: TRBJ1-2; v_gene: TRBV7-6; CDR3aa: CASSSPLKTGERFNYGYTF; CDR3nt: TGTGCCAGCAGCTCCCCATTAAAGACAGGGGAGCGGTTCAACTATGGCTACACCTTC
abundance: -; d_gene: -; j_gene: TRBJ2-4; v_gene: TRBV12-3/TRBV12-4; CDR3aa: CASSTRWRGSKNIQYF; CDR3nt: TGTGCCAGCAGTACCCGTTGGAGGGGGAGCAAAAACATTCAGTACTTC
abundance: few; d_gene: TRBD2; j_gene: TRBJ2-3; v_gene: TRBV12-3/TRBV12-4; CDR3aa: CASSPGLAGGPDTQYF; CDR3nt: TGTGCCAGCAGCCCCGGACTAGCGGGAGGGCCAGATACGCAGTATTTT
abundance: few; d_gene: -; j_gene: TRBJ1-1; v_gene: TRBV12-3/TRBV12-4; CDR3aa: CASSFSTEAFF; CDR3nt: TGTGCCAGCAGTTTTTCGACTGAAGCTTTCTTT
abundance: -; d_gene: TRBD1; j_gene: TRBJ1-2; v_gene: TRBV5-6; CDR3aa: CASSSLTPDRGLSYGYTF; CDR3nt: TGTGCCAGCAGCTCGCTTACCCCTGACAGGGGGCTGAGCTATGGCTACACCTTC
abundance: few; d_gene: TRBD1; j_gene: TRBJ1-6; v_gene: TRBV12-3/TRBV12-4; CDR3aa: CASSLGQHYNSPLHF; CDR3nt: TGTGCCAGCAGCCTGGGACAGCACTATAATTCACCCCTCCACTTT
abundance: -; d_gene: -; j_gene: TRBJ2-1; v_gene: TRBV24-1; CDR3aa: CATSDPGATSYNEQFF; CDR3nt: TGTGCCACCAGTGATCCAGGGGCAACCTCCTACAATGAGCAGTTCTTC
abundance: -; d_gene: TRBD1; j_gene: TRBJ1-2; v_gene: TRBV5-1; CDR3aa: CASSLSGTGKDYGYTF; CDR3nt: TGCGCCAGCAGCTTATCCGGGACAGGGAAAGACTATGGCTACACCTTC
abundance: -; d_gene: -; j_gene: TRBJ2-5; v_gene: TRBV3-1; CDR3aa: CASSQAGYQETQYF; CDR3nt: TGTGCCAGCAGCCAAGCCGGGTACCAAGAGACCCAGTACTTC
abundance: -; d_gene: -; j_gene: TRBJ2-3; v_gene: TRBV29-1; CDR3aa: CSVDPGPGPDTQYF; CDR3nt: TGCAGCGTAGACCCGGGCCCCGGCCCAGATACGCAGTATTTT